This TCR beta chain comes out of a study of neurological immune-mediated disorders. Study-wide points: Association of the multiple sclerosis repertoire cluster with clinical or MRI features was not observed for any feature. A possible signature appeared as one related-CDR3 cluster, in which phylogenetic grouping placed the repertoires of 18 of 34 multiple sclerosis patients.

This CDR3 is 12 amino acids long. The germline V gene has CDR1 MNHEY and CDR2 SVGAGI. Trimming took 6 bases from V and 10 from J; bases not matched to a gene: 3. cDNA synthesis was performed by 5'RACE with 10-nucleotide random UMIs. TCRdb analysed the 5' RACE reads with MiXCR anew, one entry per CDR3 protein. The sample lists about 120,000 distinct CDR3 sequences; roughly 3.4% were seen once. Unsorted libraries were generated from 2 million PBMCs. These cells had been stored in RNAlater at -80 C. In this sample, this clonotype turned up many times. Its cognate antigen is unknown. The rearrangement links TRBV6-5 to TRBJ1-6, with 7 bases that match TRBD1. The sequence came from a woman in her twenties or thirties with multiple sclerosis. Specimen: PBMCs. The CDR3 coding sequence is TGTGCCAGCAGCCAACAGGGGTCACCCCTCCACTTT. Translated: CASSQQGSPLHF.